This T cell receptor beta chain was observed in a study of cytomegalovirus exposure and HLA in healthy donors. 13 Jbeta primers and 60 Vbeta primers were used for the PCR. Repertoires were generated with immunoSEQ multiplex PCR, while TCRdb's copy carries only in-frame clones and drops some. The data hold under 150,000 clones, with about four fifths observed a single time. The germline CDR1 and CDR2 sequences are SGHKS and YYEKEE (reference sequence). V was trimmed by 0 bases and J by 4 bases, leaving 10 bases between them. This CDR3 has 15 residues. Study outcomes and limitations: Certain sequence variants were highly shared and formed a cluster, and this cluster was likely a sequencing artifact. The study flagged around 150 TCR beta chains as cytomegalovirus-associated. TCR beta V- and J-gene trimming, according to a later analysis, was linked to a missense DCLRE1C variant. In a later analysis, productive TCRs from donors in an Asian-associated ancestry cluster reportedly carried fewer N-insertions than the cohort mean.

Notes on this clone: Its antigen is as yet unknown.

The V call is TRBV5-5, the J call TRBJ1-4; TRBD1 might be the D (5 bases). This clonotype was obtained from a man younger than 35 in good health and CMV-seronegative. Sequenced material: PBMCs. DNA of the CDR3: TGTGCCAGCAGCTTGGGTGCAGGGTTTAATGAAAAACTGTTTTTT. Its protein is CASSLGAGFNEKLFF.